These T cell receptor beta chains were read from a single sample in a study of cytomegalovirus exposure and HLA in healthy donors. The assay was immunoSEQ multiplex PCR, and TCRdb's table has in-frame clones only and misses some. The table shows over 200,000 clones, with roughly 87% occurring only once. The sequenced sample consisted of PBMCs. The source is a woman aged 40 to 50 in good health and CMV-seropositive. Each CDR3 is given with its conserved first and last residue. D genes are given only for firm matches. Rows may omit the clone size; those that give it use once, few, many or a size class.

>TRBV6-4|TRBJ2-2|once|-
TGTGCCAGCAGTTCGACTCGGGCCGGGGAGCTGTTTTTT
CASSSTRAGELFF
>TRBV6-5|TRBJ2-1|-|-
TGTGCCAGCAGTTACCCCCCAAATGAGCAGTTCTTC
CASSYPPNEQFF
>TRBV11-3|TRBJ2-1|few|-
TGTGCCAGCAGCTTATCACTACCTTCACATGAGCAGTTCTTC
CASSLSLPSHEQFF
>TRBV7-2|TRBJ1-2|once|-
TGTGCCAGCAGCCCCCCCGGCGGCGGGGGCTACACCTTC
CASSPPGGGGYTF
>TRBV5-1|TRBJ2-7|once|-
TGCGCCAGCAGCTTTGAGGGAGAAACTGGAGAGCAGTACTTC
CASSFEGETGEQYF
>TRBV29-1|TRBJ2-7|-|-
TGCAGCGTTGGGACACCTGAGAGCTCCTACGAGCAGTACTTC
CSVGTPESSYEQYF
>TRBV19|TRBJ2-7|-|-
TGTGCCAGTAGTATAGAGGGCCAGGGGTTAAACTACGAGCAGTACTTC
CASSIEGQGLNYEQYF
>TRBV4-2|TRBJ1-2|-|TRBD1
TGTGCCAGCAGCCCCGGGACAGTTTATGGCTACACCTTC
CASSPGTVYGYTF
>TRBV27|TRBJ2-1|-|-
TGTGCCAGCAGGCCCGACAGGCTCGCCTACAATGAGCAGTTCTTC
CASRPDRLAYNEQFF
>TRBV6-6|TRBJ2-7|-|TRBD1
TGTGCCAGCACCTCCTCTAGGACAGGGGGCATCTACGAGCAGTACTTC
CASTSSRTGGIYEQYF
>TRBV5-1|TRBJ2-1|-|TRBD1
TGCGCCAGCAGCCCGGGACAGGGGAGCGATGAGCAGTTCTTC
CASSPGQGSDEQFF
>TRBV29-1|TRBJ1-1|-|-
TGCAGCGTTGAAGCGGACACTGAAGCTTTCTTT
CSVEADTEAFF
>TRBV5-8|TRBJ2-3|-|TRBD2
TGTGCCAGCAGCTTGGTGGTAGCGGGAGGGCCGGGGGATACGCAGTATTTT
CASSLVVAGGPGDTQYF
>TRBV27|TRBJ1-5|-|-
TGTGCCAGCAGTCCCGGGTGGAGCAATCAGCCCCAGCATTTT
CASSPGWSNQPQHF
>TRBV7-2|TRBJ2-3|-|TRBD2
TGTGCCAGCAGCTTAAGGGCGGGGGGGCCGGATACGCAGTATTTT
CASSLRAGGPDTQYF
>TRBV7-3|TRBJ2-1|once|-
TGTGCCAGCAGCTTATATGGCGGGGCCTCCAATGAGCAGTTCTTC
CASSLYGGASNEQFF
>TRBV5-1|TRBJ1-2|-|TRBD1
TGCGCCAGCAGCCGGGACAGGACCAGCTATGGCTACACCTTC
CASSRDRTSYGYTF
>TRBV11-3|TRBJ2-3|-|-
TGTGCCAGCTCGTATACGGGCACAGATACGCAGTATTTT
CASSYTGTDTQYF
>TRBV19|TRBJ2-7|few|TRBD2
TGTGCCAGTAGTAGGACTAGCGGGGCGGCCTACGAGCAGTACTTC
CASSRTSGAAYEQYF
>TRBV10-3|TRBJ2-6|-|-
TGTGCCATCAGTGTTCAGGGTTCCTCTGGGGCCAACGTCCTGACTTTC
CAISVQGSSGANVLTF
>TRBV5-1|TRBJ2-7|once|TRBD1
TGCGCCAGCAGCCAGCGGACAGGGGGCGACGAGCAGTACTTC
CASSQRTGGDEQYF
>TRBV30|TRBJ1-1|-|-
TGTGCCTGGAGTGCCAATACGGAAGACAGATCCACTGAAGCTTTCTTT
CAWSANTEDRSTEAFF